The clone carrying this T cell receptor (beta chain) appeared many times. What it recognizes is unknown. The data were obtained in a study of blood T cells in healthy people across ages. The study's findings and limits: Older age went with lower TCR beta diversity per million T cells, in a roughly linear way.

Primed by a sample-barcoded 5' primer and a J-beta primer mix, a second PCR proceeded for roughly 7 to 11 cycles. One entry per CDR3 protein, called by TCRdb with MiXCR from the 5' RACE reads. The data show 550,000 to 800,000 distinct CDR3 sequences, 20% to 25% seen once. V lost 3 bases, J lost 9 bases, and 10 bases stayed unmatched. The length of the CDR3 is 16 residues. The genes are TRBV12-3 or TRBV12-4 and TRBJ2-1; 11 positions match TRBD2. The clonotype was recovered from a man in his 70s in good health. The specimen was blood. Here the CDR3 reads CASSFFLLLAGVEQFF. CDR3 nucleotides: TGTGCCAGCAGTTTTTTTCTGCTACTAGCGGGAGTTGAGCAGTTCTTC.